What follows are 2 T cell receptor beta chains derived from one specimen sequenced in a study of T cells after posttransplantation cyclophosphamide. Methotrexate plus calcineurin inhibitor accompanied controls' myeloablative marrow transplants; sampling was 1 year later. Assay used: immunoSEQ multiplex PCR; TCRdb lists only in-frame clones, some missing. The sample has about 24,000 clones; 80% to 90% are singletons. Sequencing was performed on PBMCs, taken after an allogeneic stem cell transplant with a calcineurin inhibitor and methotrexate. The source is a female patient aged 50-65 years who received an allogeneic stem cell transplant from an unrelated donor, was CMV-positive, and had chronic GVHD only. These T cells may partly come from the graft donor.

The V call is TRBV19, the J call TRBJ2-1, with 7 positions matching TRBD2. J lost 4 bases, V lost 7 bases, and 16 bases had no gene match. From germline, CDR1 is LNHDA and CDR2 SQIVND (reference sequence). The CDR3 has 17 amino acids. The CDR3 coding sequence is TGTGCCAGTACCTCTTCCTTTTACGCGGGAGAATACAATGAGCAGTTCTTC. Amino acid sequence: CASTSSFYAGEYNEQFF.

The chain links TRBV7-2 to TRBJ2-4; D gene unclear. CDR3 length equals 14 residues. Trimming shortened V by 4 bases and J by 0 bases, and 7 bases separated the two germline ends. Germline-derived CDR1 and CDR2 are SGHTA and FQGNSA. The CDR3 DNA reads as TGTGCCAGCAGCTCCGGTGCAGCCAAAAACATTCAGTACTTC. Protein sequence: CASSSGAAKNIQYF. The full variable domain, with the rest looked up from reference TRBV7-2 and TRBJ2-4, is GAGVSQSPSNKVTEKGKDVELRCDPISGHTALYWYRQSLGQGLEFLIYFQGNSAPDKSGLPSDRFSAERTGGSVSTLTIQRTQQEDSAVYLCASSSGAAKNIQYFGAGTRLSVL.